These T cell receptor beta chains were read from a single sample in a study of Ad26.COV2.S vaccination and SARS-CoV-2 variants. Profiled with immunoSEQ multiplex PCR; TCRdb holds only in-frame clones, not every one. The sample lists around 320,000 clones; about nine tenths were seen once. The input for sequencing was peripheral blood, taken in a trial of Ad26.COV2.S vaccine versus placebo. The receptors stem from a person between 18 and 59 years old who received the Ad26.COV2.S COVID-19 vaccine or a placebo. Each CDR3 is given with its conserved first and last residue. Each record gives: clone size, J gene, V gene, D gene, CDR3 protein, CDR3 DNA. The D gene is left open where the match is weak. Clone size is not always given. Where it is, it says once, few, many or a class for expanded clones.

>.|TRBJ2-5|TRBV7-2|TRBD1
CASSLDRGAETQYF
TGTGCCAGCAGCTTAGACAGGGGCGCAGAGACCCAGTACTTC
>.|TRBJ1-6|TRBV14|TRBD1
CASSYGTGFGSPLHF
TGTGCCAGCAGCTACGGGACAGGGTTCGGTTCACCCCTCCACTTT
>few|TRBJ2-3|TRBV6-6|TRBD2
CASRERGGKDTQYF
TGTGCCAGCAGGGAGCGGGGGGGGAAAGATACGCAGTATTTT
>.|TRBJ1-1|TRBV5-5|.
CASSLVQGGAFF
TGTGCCAGCAGCTTGGTACAGGGAGGCGCTTTCTTT
>.|TRBJ1-4|TRBV2|.
CASRKGEDEKLFF
TGTGCCAGCAGAAAAGGGGAGGATGAAAAACTGTTTTTT
>.|TRBJ2-5|TRBV11-1|.
CASSLRGVNGETQYF
TGTGCCAGCAGCTTAAGGGGGGTAAATGGGGAGACCCAGTACTTC
>.|TRBJ1-2|TRBV30|.
CAWSFLGRNYGYTF
TGTGCCTGGAGCTTCTTAGGGCGGAACTATGGCTACACCTTC
>.|TRBJ1-1|TRBV2|.
CASKIGMNTEAFF
TGTGCCAGCAAAATCGGGATGAACACTGAAGCTTTCTTT
>few|TRBJ2-7|TRBV3-1/TRBV3-2|TRBD2
CASSQDASGGYEQYF
TGTGCCAGCAGCCAAGATGCTAGCGGGGGGTACGAGCAGTACTTC
>.|TRBJ1-5|TRBV27|.
CASSLKSGSFQPQHF
TGTGCCAGCAGTTTAAAGTCGGGGTCTTTTCAGCCCCAGCATTTT
>.|TRBJ1-4|TRBV7-9|.
CASSRTEYEKLFF
TGTGCCAGCAGCCGAACGGAGTATGAAAAACTGTTTTTT
>few|TRBJ1-2|TRBV27|.
CASSPGGGYYGYTF
TGTGCCAGCAGTCCCGGGGGGGGTTACTATGGCTACACCTTC
>.|TRBJ1-2|TRBV5-4|TRBD1
CASSLPPADREEGYTF
TGTGCCAGCAGCTTGCCCCCAGCCGACAGGGAAGAAGGCTACACCTTC
>.|TRBJ2-1|TRBV19|.
CASRDLIFNEQFF
TGTGCCAGCCGGGACTTAATATTCAATGAGCAGTTCTTC
>.|TRBJ1-5|TRBV12-1|.
CASLLDQPQHF
TGTGCCAGCCTGCTGGATCAGCCCCAGCATTTT
>.|TRBJ1-1|TRBV3-1/TRBV3-2|TRBD1
CASSQGTGIGTEAFF
TGTGCCAGCAGCCAAGGGACAGGCATAGGTACTGAAGCTTTCTTT
>.|TRBJ1-5|TRBV7-9|.
CASSFEGDQPQHF
TGTGCCAGCAGCTTCGAAGGGGATCAGCCCCAGCATTTT
>.|TRBJ1-2|TRBV6-5|.
CASSYSSAFSGYTF
TGTGCCAGCAGTTACAGCTCTGCCTTTTCCGGCTACACCTTC
>.|TRBJ1-6|TRBV30|.
CAWTPRGPLASYNSPLHF
TGTGCCTGGACCCCACGGGGACCGCTGGCCTCCTATAATTCACCCCTCCACTTT
>once|TRBJ2-4|TRBV27|TRBD2
CASSSPTLAAKNIQYF
TGTGCCAGCAGTTCCCCGACACTAGCGGCCAAAAACATTCAGTACTTC
>.|TRBJ2-5|TRBV5-4|.
CASSLGPEAQYF
TGTGCCAGCAGCTTGGGGCCAGAGGCCCAGTACTTC
>.|TRBJ1-5|TRBV7-2|.
CASSMRDQPQHF
TGTGCCAGCAGCATGCGGGATCAGCCCCAGCATTTT
>.|TRBJ2-1|TRBV7-2|TRBD1
CASSTDRVDEQFF
TGTGCCAGCAGCACGGACAGGGTCGATGAGCAGTTCTTC
>.|TRBJ2-1|TRBV7-2|.
CASSSDAVYSYNEQFF
TGTGCCAGCAGCTCCGATGCGGTTTACTCCTACAATGAGCAGTTCTTC
>.|TRBJ1-2|TRBV7-2|.
CASSLERFGYTF
TGTGCCAGCAGCTTAGAAAGGTTCGGCTACACCTTC
>.|TRBJ1-5|TRBV27|TRBD1
CASATLQGARNSNQPQHF
TGTGCCAGCGCTACCTTACAGGGGGCGAGGAATAGCAATCAGCCCCAGCATTTT
>.|TRBJ1-1|TRBV11-2|.
CASREGSYSNTEAFF
TGTGCCAGCCGGGAGGGTAGTTACTCTAACACTGAAGCTTTCTTT
>.|TRBJ2-7|TRBV4-3|TRBD1
CASSQDFRGLDYEQYF
TGCGCCAGCAGCCAAGATTTCAGGGGGCTCGACTACGAGCAGTACTTC